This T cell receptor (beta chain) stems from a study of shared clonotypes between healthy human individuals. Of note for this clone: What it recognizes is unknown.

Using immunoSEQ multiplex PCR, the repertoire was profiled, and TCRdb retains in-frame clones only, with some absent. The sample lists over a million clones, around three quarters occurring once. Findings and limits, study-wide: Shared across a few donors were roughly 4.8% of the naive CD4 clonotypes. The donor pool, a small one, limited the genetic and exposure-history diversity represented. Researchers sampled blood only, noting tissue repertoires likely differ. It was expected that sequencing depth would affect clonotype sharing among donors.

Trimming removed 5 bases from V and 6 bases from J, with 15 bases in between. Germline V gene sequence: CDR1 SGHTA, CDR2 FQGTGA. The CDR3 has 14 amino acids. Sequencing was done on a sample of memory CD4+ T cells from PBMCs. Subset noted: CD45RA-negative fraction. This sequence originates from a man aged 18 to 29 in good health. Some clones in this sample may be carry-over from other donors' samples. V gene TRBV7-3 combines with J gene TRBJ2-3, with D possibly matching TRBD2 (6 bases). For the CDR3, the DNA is TGTGCCAGCAGCCCCACGCGGGGTAAGGATACGCAGTATTTT. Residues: CASSPTRGKDTQYF.